The sequence of this T cell receptor beta chain was determined in a study of cytomegalovirus exposure and HLA in healthy donors (TCRdb year 2017). Some background on the complete study: An earlier analysis of several hundred of the donors reported 250 to 300 Gb of sequence data and more than 90 million unique TCR beta sequences from 190 million or so T cells. An early release that covered roughly 600 HLA-typed donors contained around 330 gigabases of sequencing data and some 87 million unique TCR sequences. Among the roughly 370 genotyped donors, around 81% belonged to the genetic ancestry cluster associated with self-reported Caucasian donors. The study was designed to test whether signatures of past pathogen exposure could be identified by cataloging public T cell receptors. Using immunosequencing, the study profiled T cell repertoires from 666 subjects and related those repertoires to cytomegalovirus serostatus. Along with the approximately 650-subject first cohort, a separate validation cohort of 120 different subjects was used. To predict cytomegalovirus infection status, the study combined high-throughput TCR immunosequencing, statistical association of individual TCRs with disease status, and machine learning. To study patterns of TCR occurrence, a later analysis re-analyzed previously published TCR beta repertoires from more than 550 donors and added high-resolution HLA genotyping. Rather than drawing on any new phenotypic data, the later analysis identified candidate immune exposures from TCR beta sequences and the way those sequences occurred across donors. An earlier analysis of several hundred of the donors applied high-throughput TCR beta sequencing to assess whether each TCR beta V gene segment acted as functional or pseudogenic. Donor age, sex, ethnicity and CMV serostatus were collected together with the repertoire data. Genome-wide SNP genotypes for about 65% of the roughly 670 donors were used in a later genetic analysis, which treated that subset as a discovery cohort. Every discovery cohort repertoire had been produced on one sequencing platform. Both class I and class II loci were covered by HLA typing, at four-digit resolution. Typing coverage differed by locus: A, B, C, DRB1 and DQB1 were typed in roughly 629-630 donors, DQA1 in 500 to 550, DPA1 in some 600, and DPB1 in 472. A few DR-DQ haplotypes were treated as single units for association and clustering because of strong linkage in the cohort. On average, around 230,000 unique TCR beta nucleotide sequences were sequenced per donor among roughly 430 genotyped donors of the cohort, with approximately 18% of those sequences being non-productive. Overall study results and their limits: A cluster of highly shared sequence variants was judged likely to be a technical artifact of the sequencing pipeline. The study gave a list of under 200 TCR beta chains associated with cytomegalovirus. According to a later genetic analysis, donors in an Asian-associated ancestry cluster had fewer N-insertions in productive TCRs than the approximately 670-donor mean. Because the 87-base-pair reads could not distinguish some IMGT-functional V segments, including TRBV6-2 and TRBV6-3, those segments were excluded. In vitro tests confirmed that a few of the cytomegalovirus-associated TCR beta chains recognize cytomegalovirus antigens. It was suggested by the authors that the approach could potentially be generalized to other disease states and immunological phenotypes. When HLA alleles, especially DR and DQ, strongly co-occurred, attributing TCR associations to individual alleles was difficult. In a later analysis, TCR association rates were found to vary across HLA loci, with the most associated TCRs seen for DRB1 alleles and the fewest for HLA-C alleles. Specific HLA alleles were associated with 15,000 to 20,000 TCR beta sequences at a false discovery rate of 0.05 in a later analysis. A further reported finding was that TCR beta sequences accurately predicted the HLA-A and HLA-B alleles for most subjects in the first cohort. Most CMV-associated TCR beta chains appeared to be HLA-restricted in a later analysis, and the HLA associations seemed to be driven largely by CMV exposure. Because counts were too low, about 18 rarely observed V segments, including chromosome 9 orphons, were excluded from the earlier analysis of a few hundred of the donors. The classifier was reported to diagnose cytomegalovirus status with high specificity and sensitivity in both the original cohort and the validation cohort. In an earlier analysis of under 600 of the donors, most TCR beta V segments were observed in productive rearrangements about 87% or about 30% of the time, broadly matching IMGT annotations. Because HLA typing was unavailable for some donors at each locus, only the typed subset was used in association tests. An association between a missense DCLRE1C variant and V-gene and J-gene trimming of TCR beta chains was found in a later genetic analysis and replicated in an independent cohort. CMV serostatus was the only immune exposure information available for the cohort. A later analysis found that HLA-associated TCR beta chains were more clonally expanded and had lower generation probabilities than equally common non-associated chains. Linkage disequilibrium might explain the correlated functional status among segregating V segments, but an unknown experimental factor could not be excluded. Most TCR sequences were observed very rarely across donors, whereas some public TCRs were present in many individuals. The presence/absence analyses assumed that sequencing depth was roughly uniform across donors, and that assumption may not be true. A later analysis reported that several top co-occurrence clusters appeared linked to parvovirus B19, influenza, CMV and Epstein-Barr virus. This cohort had only TCR beta chains sequenced, and the lack of alpha or paired-chain data limited which features could be detected.

The cohort consisted of some 670 healthy bone marrow donors. Cohort members were all nominally healthy when sampled, although unrecorded immune exposures were likely present. The donor was CMV seronegative and was included in the group of a few hundred seronegative cohort members. A peripheral blood sample was collected from each donor, and TCR beta sequencing was performed on peripheral blood mononuclear cells. Genomic DNA extraction from the blood cell samples was performed with the Qiagen DNeasy Blood Extraction Kit. The library relied on the immunoSEQ multiplex PCR assay. The multiplex PCR relied on a mix of 60 forward primers for TCR Vbeta segments and 13 reverse primers for TCR Jbeta segments. The CDR3 region of rearranged TCR beta genes was amplified from genomic DNA by a multiplex PCR assay. The amplified TCR beta libraries were sequenced on the Illumina HiSeq System as 87-base-pair reads. The authors processed their data as follows. A later analysis tallied 75 million to 95 million unique TCR beta chains across the 600 to 700 repertoires, and approximately 12 million of those chains were shared by two or more donors. Raw reads were error-corrected and collapsed into unique sequences with a nearest-neighbor algorithm that merged closely related sequences to remove PCR and sequencing errors. V, D and J gene segments were assigned by aligning CDR3 sequences to IMGT reference sequences. For a sequence to be retained, a match of at least six nucleotides was required to both a V gene segment and a J gene segment. A rearrangement was called productive if the CDR3 had no stop codons and remained in frame with V and J, and every other rearrangement was called non-productive. CDR3 was defined according to IMGT convention as the region running from the second conserved V-encoded cysteine to the conserved J-encoded phenylalanine. The earlier analysis of more than 450 of the donors excluded sequences that lacked an unambiguous match to a single V gene segment. An earlier analysis of almost 600 of the donors classified V segments as functional when productive rearrangements were above 56.7% and as segregating when the standard deviation between donors was above 5%. A statistical classification framework was developed to diagnose cytomegalovirus status using the catalog of TCR beta chain sequences. In a later analysis, TCR nucleotide sequences were compared against IMGT/GENE-DB human TR gene sequences so that V and J genes could be assigned. The TCRdist pipeline was used in a later analysis to assign CDR3 sequences and most-parsimonious VDJ recombination scenarios. In a later analysis, each TCR beta chain was defined by its CDR3 amino acid sequence together with its V-gene family, and reads lacking a unique V-gene family were excluded. A later analysis removed over 500 highly shared, low-generation-probability nucleotide sequences to deal with suspected cross-contamination and a sequencing artifact. In a later analysis, a clonal expansion index was calculated for each public chain from normalized within-repertoire ranks of inferred template counts. In a later analysis, generation probabilities were computed with a VDJ recombination model fitted to out-of-frame rearrangements, and the resulting probabilities were checked against IGoR. In a later analysis, TCR-TCR, TCR-HLA and TCR-CMV co-occurrence was scored with hypergeometric tests, and a repertoire-size bias correction was applied to TCR pairs. A later analysis estimated false discovery rates by permuting HLA or CMV assignments 20 times. In a later analysis, co-occurring TCRs were grouped with DBSCAN, and TCRdist sequence similarity was added when clustering was performed within HLA-allele-positive subsets. For co-occurrence clustering, repertoires with fewer than 30,000 or more than 120,000 public chains were excluded, along with 5 or 6 repertoires with anomalous nucleotide sharing. This is the immuneACCESS table as TCRdb keeps it, with only in-frame sequences that have V and J called. A part of the clones is gone; compared with another copy, unresolved V genes explain less than half, and the rest is unexplained. That table supplies the V and J calls and clone size; D and trimming were determined from the DNA. For this sample, the table gives under 150,000 clones. The ten top clones hold approximately 1.9% of the sample.

Relative to germline, V is 1 base shorter and J is 3 bases shorter, with 9 bases between their ends. CDR1 LNHDA and CDR2 SQIVND are derived from the germline V gene (reference sequence). The CDR3 numbers 15 residues from cysteine through phenylalanine. The retained sequence is limited to the CDR3, 45 bases, with the frame set at the first base. As concerns this clone: Its antigen specificity is not known.

Input material: PBMCs. This receptor was identified in a woman aged 60-75 years in good health and CMV-seronegative. The V and J genes are TRBV19 and TRBJ1-4; the D segment could be TRBD1, given 5 matching bases. The CDR3 protein is CASSIGSGSNEKLFF. DNA sequence: TGTGCCAGTAGTATAGGTTCAGGGTCTAATGAAAAACTGTTTTTT.